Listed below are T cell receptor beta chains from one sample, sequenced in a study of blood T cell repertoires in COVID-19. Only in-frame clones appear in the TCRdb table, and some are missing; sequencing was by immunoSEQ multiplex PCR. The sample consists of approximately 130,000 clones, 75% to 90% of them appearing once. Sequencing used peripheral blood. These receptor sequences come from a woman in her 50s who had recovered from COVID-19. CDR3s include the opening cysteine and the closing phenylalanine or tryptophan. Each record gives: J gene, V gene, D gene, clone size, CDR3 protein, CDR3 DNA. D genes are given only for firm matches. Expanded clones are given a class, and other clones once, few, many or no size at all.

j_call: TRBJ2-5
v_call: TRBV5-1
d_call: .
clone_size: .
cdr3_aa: CASNANEQGTQYF
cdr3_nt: TGCGCCAGCAACGCCAATGAACAGGGGACCCAGTACTTC

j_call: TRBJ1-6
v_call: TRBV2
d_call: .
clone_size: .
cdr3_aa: CASAGQRNSPLHF
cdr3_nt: TGTGCCAGCGCTGGACAGAGGAATTCACCCCTCCACTTT

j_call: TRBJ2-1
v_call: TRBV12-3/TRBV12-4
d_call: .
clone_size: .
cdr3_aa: CASSPIRGEQFF
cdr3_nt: TGTGCCAGCAGCCCGATCCGCGGCGAGCAGTTCTTC

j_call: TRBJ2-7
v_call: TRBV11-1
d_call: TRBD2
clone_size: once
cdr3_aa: CASSSSGALAEQYF
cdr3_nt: TGTGCCAGCAGCTCGAGCGGGGCCCTGGCGGAGCAGTACTTC

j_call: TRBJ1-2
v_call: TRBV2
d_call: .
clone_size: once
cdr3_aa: CASNQEEGNYGYTF
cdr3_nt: TGTGCCAGCAACCAGGAGGAGGGGAACTATGGCTACACCTTC

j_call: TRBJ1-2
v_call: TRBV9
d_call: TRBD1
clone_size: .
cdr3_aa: CASSVEGAGYGYTF
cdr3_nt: TGTGCCAGCAGCGTAGAGGGGGCGGGGTATGGCTACACCTTC

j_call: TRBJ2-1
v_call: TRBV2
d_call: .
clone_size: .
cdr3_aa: CASTQTRTIYNEQFF
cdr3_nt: TGTGCCAGCACCCAGACTCGAACCATCTACAATGAGCAGTTCTTC

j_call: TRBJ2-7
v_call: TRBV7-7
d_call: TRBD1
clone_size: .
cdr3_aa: CASSPGDSLGEQYF
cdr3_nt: TGTGCCAGCAGCCCCGGGGACAGCCTGGGGGAGCAGTACTTC

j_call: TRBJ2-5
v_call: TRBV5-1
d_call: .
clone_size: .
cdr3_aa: CASSLRAGIGETQYF
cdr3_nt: TGCGCCAGCAGCTTGCGAGCAGGGATAGGAGAGACCCAGTACTTC

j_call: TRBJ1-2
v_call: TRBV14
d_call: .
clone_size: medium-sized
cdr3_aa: CASSQVQFYGYTF
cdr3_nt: TGTGCCAGCAGCCAAGTTCAATTCTATGGCTACACCTTC

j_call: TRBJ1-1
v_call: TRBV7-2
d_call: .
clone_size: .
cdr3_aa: CASSTSLNTEAFF
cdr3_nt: TGTGCCAGCAGCACATCACTGAACACTGAAGCTTTCTTT

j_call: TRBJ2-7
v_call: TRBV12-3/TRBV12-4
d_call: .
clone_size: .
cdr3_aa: CASSFGRGYEQYF
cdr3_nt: TGTGCCAGCAGTTTCGGCAGGGGCTACGAGCAGTACTTC

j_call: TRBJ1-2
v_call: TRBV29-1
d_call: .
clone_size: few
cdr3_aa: CSASPRQADYGYTF
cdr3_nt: TGCAGCGCCTCTCCAAGGCAGGCTGACTATGGCTACACCTTC

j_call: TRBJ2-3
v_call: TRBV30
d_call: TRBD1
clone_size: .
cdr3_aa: CAWSGWTGGGSQEDSGTDTQYF
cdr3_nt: TGTGCCTGGAGTGGATGGACAGGGGGCGGGTCCCAGGAGGACTCGGGCACAGATACGCAGTATTTT

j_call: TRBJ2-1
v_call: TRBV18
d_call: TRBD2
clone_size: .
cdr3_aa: CASSVLAGKRDEQFF
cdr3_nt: TGTGCCAGCTCAGTACTAGCGGGAAAGAGGGATGAGCAGTTCTTC

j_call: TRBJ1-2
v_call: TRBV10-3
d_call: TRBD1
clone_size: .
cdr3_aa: CAISPTGGGGYTF
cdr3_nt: TGTGCCATCAGTCCCACAGGGGGCGGCGGCTACACCTTC

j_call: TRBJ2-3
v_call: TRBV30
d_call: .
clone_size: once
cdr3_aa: CACPGRRGGTDTQYF
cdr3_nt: TGTGCCTGCCCCGGCAGACGAGGAGGGACAGATACGCAGTATTTT

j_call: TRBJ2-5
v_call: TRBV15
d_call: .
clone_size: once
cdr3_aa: CATSRARAQETQYF
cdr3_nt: TGTGCCACCAGCAGAGCAAGAGCTCAAGAGACCCAGTACTTC

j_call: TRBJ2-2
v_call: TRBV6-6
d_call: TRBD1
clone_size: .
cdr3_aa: CASSRRDRNTGELFF
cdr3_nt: TGTGCCAGCAGTCGCCGGGACAGAAACACCGGGGAGCTGTTTTTT

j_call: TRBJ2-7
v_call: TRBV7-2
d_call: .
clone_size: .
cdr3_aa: CASSHRRSAYEQYF
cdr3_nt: TGTGCCAGCAGCCACCGGCGGAGCGCCTACGAGCAGTACTTC

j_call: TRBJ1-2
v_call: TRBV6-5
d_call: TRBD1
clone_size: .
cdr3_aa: CASSYTGQGAGYTF
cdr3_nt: TGTGCCAGCAGTTACACAGGACAGGGGGCTGGCTACACCTTC

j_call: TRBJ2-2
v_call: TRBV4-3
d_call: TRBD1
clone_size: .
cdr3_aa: CASSYQRGPTGELFF
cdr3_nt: TGCGCCAGCAGCTATCAGAGGGGGCCCACCGGGGAGCTGTTTTTT

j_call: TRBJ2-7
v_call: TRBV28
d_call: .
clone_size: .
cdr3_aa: CASRAGAGEQYF
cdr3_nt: TGTGCCAGCAGAGCAGGGGCCGGAGAGCAGTACTTC

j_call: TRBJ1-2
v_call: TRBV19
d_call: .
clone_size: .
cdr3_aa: CASSIRGAYGYTF
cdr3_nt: TGTGCCAGTAGTATAAGGGGCGCATATGGCTACACCTTC

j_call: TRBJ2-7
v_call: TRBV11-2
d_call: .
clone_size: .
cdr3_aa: CASSLVSSYEQYF
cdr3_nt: TGTGCCAGCAGCTTAGTCAGTTCCTACGAGCAGTACTTC

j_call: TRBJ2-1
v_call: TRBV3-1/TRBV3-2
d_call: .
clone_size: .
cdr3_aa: CASSPVGRIAGSEQFF
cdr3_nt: TGTGCCAGCAGCCCCGTGGGGAGAATCGCGGGTTCTGAGCAGTTCTTC

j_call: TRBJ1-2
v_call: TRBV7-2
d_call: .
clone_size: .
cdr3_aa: CASSYRGGNGYTF
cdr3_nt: TGTGCCAGCAGCTACAGAGGGGGAAATGGCTACACCTTC

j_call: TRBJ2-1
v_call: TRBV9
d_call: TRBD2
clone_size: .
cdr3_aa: CASSKLAGGLEEQFF
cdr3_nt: TGTGCCAGCAGCAAACTAGCGGGAGGCCTGGAGGAGCAGTTCTTC

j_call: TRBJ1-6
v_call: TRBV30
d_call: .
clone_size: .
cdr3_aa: CACKIGLGPEGRPLHF
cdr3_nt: TGTGCCTGCAAGATAGGGCTGGGCCCTGAGGGAAGACCCCTCCACTTT

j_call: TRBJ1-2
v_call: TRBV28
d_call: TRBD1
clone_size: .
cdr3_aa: CASSSGGQPRGYTF
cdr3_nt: TGTGCCAGCAGTTCAGGGGGCCAGCCGCGAGGCTACACCTTC

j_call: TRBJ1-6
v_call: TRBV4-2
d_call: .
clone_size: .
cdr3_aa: CASSQAVSYNSPLHF
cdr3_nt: TGTGCCAGCAGCCAAGCAGTCTCCTATAATTCACCCCTCCACTTT

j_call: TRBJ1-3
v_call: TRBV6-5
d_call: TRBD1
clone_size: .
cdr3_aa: CASSSRGQNTIYF
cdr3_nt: TGTGCCAGCAGTTCGAGGGGGCAAAACACCATATATTTT

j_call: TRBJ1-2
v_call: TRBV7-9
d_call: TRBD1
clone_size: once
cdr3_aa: CASSLGAATGGYGYTF
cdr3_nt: TGTGCCAGCAGCTTAGGGGCCGCGACAGGGGGCTATGGCTACACCTTC

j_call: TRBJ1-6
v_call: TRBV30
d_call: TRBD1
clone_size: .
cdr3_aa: CAWRGGGANKISPLHF
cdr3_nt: TGTGCCTGGAGAGGAGGGGGCGCGAACAAGATTTCACCCCTCCACTTT

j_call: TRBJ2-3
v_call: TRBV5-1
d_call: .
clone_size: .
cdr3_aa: CASSLGPRGSTDTQYF
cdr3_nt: TGCGCCAGCAGCTTGGGACCGCGAGGTAGCACAGATACGCAGTATTTT

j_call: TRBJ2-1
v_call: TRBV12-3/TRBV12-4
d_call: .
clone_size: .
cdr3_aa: CASSFAGDNEQFF
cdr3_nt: TGTGCCAGCAGTTTTGCCGGTGACAATGAGCAGTTCTTC

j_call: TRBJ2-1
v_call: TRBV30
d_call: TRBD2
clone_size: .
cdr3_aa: CAWDGLAGMSPYNEQFF
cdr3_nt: TGTGCCTGGGACGGGTTAGCGGGAATGAGTCCCTACAATGAGCAGTTCTTC

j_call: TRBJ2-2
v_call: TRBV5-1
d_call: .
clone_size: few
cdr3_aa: CASSLDGQSYTGELFF
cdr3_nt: TGCGCCAGCAGCTTGGATGGGCAGTCGTACACCGGGGAGCTGTTTTTT

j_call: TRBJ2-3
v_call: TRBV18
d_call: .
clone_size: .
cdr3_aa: CASSPFQGGQTDTQYF
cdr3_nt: TGTGCCAGCTCACCTTTCCAGGGAGGCCAGACAGATACGCAGTATTTT

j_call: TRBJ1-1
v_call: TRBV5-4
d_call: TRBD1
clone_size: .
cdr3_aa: CASSSNFGQGTEAFF
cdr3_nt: TGTGCCAGCAGCTCGAACTTCGGACAGGGGACTGAAGCTTTCTTT

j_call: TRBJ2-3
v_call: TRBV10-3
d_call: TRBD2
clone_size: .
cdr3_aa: CAISEASGTGTQYF
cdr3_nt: TGTGCCATCAGTGAGGCAAGCGGGACCGGAACGCAGTATTTT

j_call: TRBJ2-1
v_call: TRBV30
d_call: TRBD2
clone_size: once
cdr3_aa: CAWSPGLAGAKQFF
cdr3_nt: TGTGCCTGGAGTCCGGGACTAGCGGGAGCCAAGCAGTTCTTC